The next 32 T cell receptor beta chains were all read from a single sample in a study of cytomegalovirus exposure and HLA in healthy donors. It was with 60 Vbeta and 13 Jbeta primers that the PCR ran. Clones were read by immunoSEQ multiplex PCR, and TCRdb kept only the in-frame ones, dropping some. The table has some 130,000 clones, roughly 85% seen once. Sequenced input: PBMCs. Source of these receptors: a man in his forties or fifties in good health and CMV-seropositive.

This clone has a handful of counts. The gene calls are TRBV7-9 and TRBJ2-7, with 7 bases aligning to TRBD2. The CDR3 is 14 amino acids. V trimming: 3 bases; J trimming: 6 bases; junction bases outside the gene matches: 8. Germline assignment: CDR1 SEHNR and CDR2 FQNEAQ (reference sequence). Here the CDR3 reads CASSFRGVGSEQYF. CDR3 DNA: TGTGCCAGCAGCTTCCGGGGGGTCGGCTCCGAGCAGTACTTC. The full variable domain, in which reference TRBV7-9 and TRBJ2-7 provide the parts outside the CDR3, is DTGVSQNPRHKITKRGQNVTFRCDPISEHNRLYWYRQTLGQGPEFLTYFQNEAQLEKSRLLSDRFSAERPKGSFSTLEIQRTEQGDSAMYLCASSFRGVGSEQYFGPGTRLTVT.

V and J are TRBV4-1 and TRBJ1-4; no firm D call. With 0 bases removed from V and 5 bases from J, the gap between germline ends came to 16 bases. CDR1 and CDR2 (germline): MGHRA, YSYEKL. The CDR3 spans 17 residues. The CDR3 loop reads CASSQDRLQAGNEKLFF. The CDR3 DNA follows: TGCGCCAGCAGCCAAGATCGGTTGCAGGCAGGAAATGAAAAACTGTTTTTT.

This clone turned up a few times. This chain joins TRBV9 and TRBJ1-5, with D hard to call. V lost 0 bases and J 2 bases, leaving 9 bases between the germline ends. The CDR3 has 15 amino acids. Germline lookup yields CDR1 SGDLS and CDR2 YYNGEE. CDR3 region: CASSVENRGNQPQHF. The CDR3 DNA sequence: TGTGCCAGCAGCGTAGAAAATCGGGGCAATCAGCCCCAGCATTTT.

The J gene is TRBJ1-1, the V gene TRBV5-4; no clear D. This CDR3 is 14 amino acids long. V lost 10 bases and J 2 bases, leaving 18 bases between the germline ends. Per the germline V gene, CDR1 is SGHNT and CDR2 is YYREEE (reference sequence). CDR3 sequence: CAGSRGGINTEAFF. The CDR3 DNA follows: TGTGCCGGATCACGGGGAGGAATTAACACTGAAGCTTTCTTT.

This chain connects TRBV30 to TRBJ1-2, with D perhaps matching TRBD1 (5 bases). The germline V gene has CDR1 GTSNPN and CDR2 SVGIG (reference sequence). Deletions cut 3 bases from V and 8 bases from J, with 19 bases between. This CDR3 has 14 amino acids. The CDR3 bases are TGTGCCTGGAGCGACTTGGGCAGGGTCTTCGGCTACACCTTC. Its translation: CAWSDLGRVFGYTF. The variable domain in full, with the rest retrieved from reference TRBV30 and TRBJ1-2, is SQTIHQWPATLVQPVGSPLSLECTVEGTSNPNLYWYRQAAGRGLQLLFYSVGIGQISSEVPQNLSASRPQDRQFILSSKKLLLSDSGFYLCAWSDLGRVFGYTFGSGTRLTVV.

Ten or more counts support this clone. The CDR3 DNA reads TGTGCCAGCAGCGCCCAGGGGCCTGGCACCGGGGAGCTGTTTTTT. Protein sequence: CASSAQGPGTGELFF. The chain employs TRBV14 and TRBJ2-2; D is perhaps TRBD1 (6 bases). CDR3 length: 15 amino acids. V shed 5 bases and J shed 4 bases, with 14 bases lying between them. Germline V CDR1 and CDR2: SGHDN, FVKESK.

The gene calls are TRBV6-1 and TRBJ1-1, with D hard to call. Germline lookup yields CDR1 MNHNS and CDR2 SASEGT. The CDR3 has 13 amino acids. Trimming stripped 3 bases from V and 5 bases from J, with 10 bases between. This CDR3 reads CASSDPRSTEAFF. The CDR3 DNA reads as TGTGCCAGCAGTGACCCCCGGTCGACTGAAGCTTTCTTT.

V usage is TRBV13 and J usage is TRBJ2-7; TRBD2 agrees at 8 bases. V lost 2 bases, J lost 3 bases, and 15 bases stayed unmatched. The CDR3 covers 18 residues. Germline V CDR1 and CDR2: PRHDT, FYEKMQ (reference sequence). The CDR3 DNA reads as TGTGCCAGCAGCTTATGGGTCGGTAGCGGGACCCAAATCTACGAGCAGTACTTC. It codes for CASSLWVGSGTQIYEQYF.

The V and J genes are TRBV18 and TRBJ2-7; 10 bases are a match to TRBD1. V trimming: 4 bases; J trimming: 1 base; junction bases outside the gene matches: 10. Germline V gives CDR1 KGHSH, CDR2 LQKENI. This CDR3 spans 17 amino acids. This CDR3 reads CASSLHLPGQGSYEQYF. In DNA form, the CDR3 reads TGTGCCAGCTCACTCCACTTGCCGGGACAGGGGTCCTACGAGCAGTACTTC.

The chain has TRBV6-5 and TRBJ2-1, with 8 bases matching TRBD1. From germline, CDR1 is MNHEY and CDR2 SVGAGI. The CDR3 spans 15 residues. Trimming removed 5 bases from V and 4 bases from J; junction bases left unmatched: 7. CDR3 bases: TGTGCCAGCAGTCTCGGGACAGGCGAATACAATGAGCAGTTCTTC. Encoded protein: CASSLGTGEYNEQFF.

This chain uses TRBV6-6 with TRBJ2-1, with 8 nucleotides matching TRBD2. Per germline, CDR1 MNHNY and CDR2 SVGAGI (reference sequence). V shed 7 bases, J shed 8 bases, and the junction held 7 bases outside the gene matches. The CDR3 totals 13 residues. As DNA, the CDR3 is TGTGCCAGCACCTCCGGGAGGGGCGATGAGCAGTTCTTC. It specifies CASTSGRGDEQFF.

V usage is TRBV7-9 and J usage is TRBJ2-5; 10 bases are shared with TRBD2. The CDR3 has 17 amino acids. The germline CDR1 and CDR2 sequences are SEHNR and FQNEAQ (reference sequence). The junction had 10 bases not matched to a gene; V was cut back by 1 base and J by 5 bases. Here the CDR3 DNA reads TGTGCCAGCAGCTTAGTACCTAGCGGGAGAGAATCGGAGACCCAGTACTTC. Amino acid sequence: CASSLVPSGRESETQYF.

CDR3 in DNA: TGCGCCAGCAGCTTGGATCCCTCGGGACAGGGAACTCAGCCCCAGCATTTT. This translates into CASSLDPSGQGTQPQHF. The chain employs TRBV5-1 and TRBJ1-5; 9 nucleotides match TRBD1. The CDR3 sequence is 17 residues long. The V gene end was trimmed by 0 bases and the J gene end by 6 bases; junction bases not matched to a gene: 10. Germline V gene data show CDR1 as SGHRS and CDR2 as YFSETQ.

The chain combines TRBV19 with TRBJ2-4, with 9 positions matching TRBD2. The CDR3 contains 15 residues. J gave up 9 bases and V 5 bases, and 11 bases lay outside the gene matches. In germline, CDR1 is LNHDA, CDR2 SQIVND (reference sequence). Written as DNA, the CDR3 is TGTGCCAGTAGTTCAACCGGGACTAGCTTCAGCATTCAGTACTTC. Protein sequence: CASSSTGTSFSIQYF.

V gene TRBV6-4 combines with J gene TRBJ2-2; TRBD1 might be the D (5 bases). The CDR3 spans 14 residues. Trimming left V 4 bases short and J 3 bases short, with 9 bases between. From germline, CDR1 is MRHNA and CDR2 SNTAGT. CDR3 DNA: TGTGCCAGCAGTGTGCAGGGTGACACCGGGGAGCTGTTTTTT. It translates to CASSVQGDTGELFF.

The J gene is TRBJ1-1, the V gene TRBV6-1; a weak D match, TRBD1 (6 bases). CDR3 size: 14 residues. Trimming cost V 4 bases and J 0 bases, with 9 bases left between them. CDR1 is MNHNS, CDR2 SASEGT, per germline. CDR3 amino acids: CASSGGPMNTEAFF. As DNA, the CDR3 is TGTGCCAGCAGTGGGGGGCCGATGAACACTGAAGCTTTCTTT.

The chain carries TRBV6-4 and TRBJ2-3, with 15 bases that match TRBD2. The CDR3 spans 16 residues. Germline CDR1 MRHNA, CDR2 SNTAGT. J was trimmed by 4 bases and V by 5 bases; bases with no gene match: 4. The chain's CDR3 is CASSSGLAGGPDTQYF. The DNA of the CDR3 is TGTGCCAGCAGTTCTGGACTAGCGGGAGGGCCAGATACGCAGTATTTT.

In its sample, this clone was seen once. This CDR3 is CASSLRDRGKPEAFF. CDR3 in DNA: TGTGCCAGCAGCCTCAGGGACAGGGGGAAACCTGAAGCTTTCTTT. The V and J genes are TRBV9 and TRBJ1-1; 11 bases agree with TRBD1. Germline trimming cut 4 bases from V and 6 bases from J; bases unmatched to any gene: 8. There are 15 residues in the CDR3. The germline CDR1 and CDR2 sequences are SGDLS and YYNGEE.

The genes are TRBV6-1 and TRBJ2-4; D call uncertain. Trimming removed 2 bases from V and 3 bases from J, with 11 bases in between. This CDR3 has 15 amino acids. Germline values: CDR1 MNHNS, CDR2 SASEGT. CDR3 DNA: TGTGCCAGCAGTGAACCCCCCCTGAGCAAAAACATTCAGTACTTC. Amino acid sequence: CASSEPPLSKNIQYF.

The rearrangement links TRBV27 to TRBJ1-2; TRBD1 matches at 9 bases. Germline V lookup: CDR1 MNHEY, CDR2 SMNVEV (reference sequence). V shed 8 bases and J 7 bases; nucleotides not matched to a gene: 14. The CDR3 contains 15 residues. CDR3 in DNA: TGTGCCAGCGGCCTCCCAGGGACAGGGTTGGGTGGCTACACCTTC. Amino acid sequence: CASGLPGTGLGGYTF.

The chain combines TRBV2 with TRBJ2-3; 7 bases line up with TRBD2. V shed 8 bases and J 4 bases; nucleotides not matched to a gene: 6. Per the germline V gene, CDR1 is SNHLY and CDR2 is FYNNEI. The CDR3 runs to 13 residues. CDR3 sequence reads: CASEREKADTQYF. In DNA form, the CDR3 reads TGTGCCAGCGAGCGGGAAAAGGCAGATACGCAGTATTTT.

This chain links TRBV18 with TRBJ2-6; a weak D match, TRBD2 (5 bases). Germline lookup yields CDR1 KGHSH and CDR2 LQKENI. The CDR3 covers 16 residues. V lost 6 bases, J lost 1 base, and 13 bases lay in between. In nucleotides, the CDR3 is TGTGCCAGCTCCCCGGGGTCAGCATCTGGGGCCAACGTCCTGACTTTC. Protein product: CASSPGSASGANVLTF.

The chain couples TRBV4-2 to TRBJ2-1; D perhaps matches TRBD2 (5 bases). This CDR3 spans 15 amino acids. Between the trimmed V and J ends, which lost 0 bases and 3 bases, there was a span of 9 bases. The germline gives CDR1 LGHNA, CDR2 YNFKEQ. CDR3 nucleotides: TGTGCCAGCAGCCAAGATCGGGATATCTACAATGAGCAGTTCTTC. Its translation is CASSQDRDIYNEQFF.

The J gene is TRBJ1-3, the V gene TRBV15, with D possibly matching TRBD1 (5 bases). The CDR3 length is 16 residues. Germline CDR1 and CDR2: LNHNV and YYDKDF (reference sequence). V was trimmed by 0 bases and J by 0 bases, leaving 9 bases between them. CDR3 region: CATSRDGGLSGNTIYF. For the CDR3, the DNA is TGTGCCACCAGCAGAGACGGGGGTCTCTCTGGAAACACCATATATTTT.

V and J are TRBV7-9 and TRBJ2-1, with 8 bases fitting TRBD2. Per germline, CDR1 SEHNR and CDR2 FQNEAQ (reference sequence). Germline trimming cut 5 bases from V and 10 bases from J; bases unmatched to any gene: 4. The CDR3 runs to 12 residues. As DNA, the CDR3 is TGTGCCAGCAGCCCGGGGACTAGGGAGCAGTTCTTC. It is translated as CASSPGTREQFF.

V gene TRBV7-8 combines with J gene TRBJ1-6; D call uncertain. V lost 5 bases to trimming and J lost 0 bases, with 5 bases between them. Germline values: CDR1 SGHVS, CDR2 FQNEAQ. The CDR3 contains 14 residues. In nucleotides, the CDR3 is TGTGCCAGCAGCGTCAGCTCCTATAATTCACCCCTCCACTTT. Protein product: CASSVSSYNSPLHF.

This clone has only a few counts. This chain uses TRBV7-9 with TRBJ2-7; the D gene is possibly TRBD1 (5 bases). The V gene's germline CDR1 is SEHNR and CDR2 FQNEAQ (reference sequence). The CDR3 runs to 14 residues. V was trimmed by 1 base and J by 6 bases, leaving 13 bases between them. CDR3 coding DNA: TGTGCCAGCAGCTTAGAACAGGCTAGAAGCGAGCAGTACTTC. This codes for CASSLEQARSEQYF.

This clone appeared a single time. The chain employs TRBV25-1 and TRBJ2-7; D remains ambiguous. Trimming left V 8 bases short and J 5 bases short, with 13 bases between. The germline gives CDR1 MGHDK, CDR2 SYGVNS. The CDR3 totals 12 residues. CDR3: CASVKHEDEQYF. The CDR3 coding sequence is TGTGCCAGCGTTAAACATGAGGACGAGCAGTACTTC.

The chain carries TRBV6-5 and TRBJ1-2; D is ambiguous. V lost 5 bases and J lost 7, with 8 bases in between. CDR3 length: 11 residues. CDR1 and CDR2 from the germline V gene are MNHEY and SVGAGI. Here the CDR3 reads CASSNPGGYTF. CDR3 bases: TGTGCCAGCAGTAACCCGGGTGGCTACACCTTC.

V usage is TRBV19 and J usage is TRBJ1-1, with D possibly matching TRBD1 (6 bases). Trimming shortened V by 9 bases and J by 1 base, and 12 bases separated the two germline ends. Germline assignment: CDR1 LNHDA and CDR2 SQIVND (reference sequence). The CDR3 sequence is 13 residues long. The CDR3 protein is CASSGTTNTEAFF. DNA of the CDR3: TGTGCCAGCTCCGGGACAACGAACACTGAAGCTTTCTTT.

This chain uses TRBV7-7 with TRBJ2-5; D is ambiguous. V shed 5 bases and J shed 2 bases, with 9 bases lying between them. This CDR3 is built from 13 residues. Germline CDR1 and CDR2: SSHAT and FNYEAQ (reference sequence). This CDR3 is CASSTAGQETQYF. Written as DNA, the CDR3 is TGTGCCAGCAGCACCGCCGGGCAAGAGACCCAGTACTTC.

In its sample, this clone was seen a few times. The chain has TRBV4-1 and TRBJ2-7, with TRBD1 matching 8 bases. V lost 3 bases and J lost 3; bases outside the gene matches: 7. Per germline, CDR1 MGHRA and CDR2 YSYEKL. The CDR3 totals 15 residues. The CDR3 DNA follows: TGCGCCAGCAGCCATGGACAGGGCGAGGGCTACGAGCAGTACTTC. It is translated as CASSHGQGEGYEQYF.